This entry describes one TCR beta chain. Its matching antigen is unknown. The data belong to a study of blood T cells in healthy people across ages. General study results and limits: Older age went with lower TCR beta diversity per million T cells, in a roughly linear way.

A sample-barcoded 5' primer and a J-beta primer mix were used in a second PCR of about 7 to 12 cycles. TCRdb used MiXCR to reprocess the 5' RACE reads, holding one entry per CDR3 protein. The repertoire includes about a million distinct CDR3 sequences, around two fifths of them detected once, and 13% sits in the top ten. The sequencing sample was made of blood. This receptor was taken from a man younger than 35 in good health.

DNA for the CDR3: TGTGCCAGCAGCTTGGGAACAGCAGGGCACACTGAAGCTTTCTTT. The encoded protein is CASSLGTAGHTEAFF. The chain employs TRBV7-8 and TRBJ1-1; D perhaps matches TRBD1 (5 bases). Trimming took 3 bases from V and 3 from J, leaving 14 bases between them. In germline, CDR1 is SGHVS, CDR2 FQNEAQ. The CDR3 contains 15 residues.